The clone carrying this TCR beta chain was seen a handful of times. Germline-derived CDR1 and CDR2 are SGHTA and FQGNSA. The CDR3 loop spans 12 amino acids. V gave up 3 bases and J gave up 3 bases, with 3 bases separating them. The sample belongs to a study of T cells of healthy individuals. TCRdb fed the 5' RACE reads into MiXCR, producing one record per CDR3 protein. The sample lists 95,000 to 100,000 distinct CDR3 sequences; 15% to 20% were seen once. The clonotype was recovered from a human donor in good health. The rearrangement links TRBV7-2 to TRBJ1-3; no firm D call. The CDR3 here is CASSLYGNTIYF. The CDR3 DNA reads TGTGCCAGCAGCTTGTATGGAAACACCATATATTTT.